Shown below are 20 T cell receptor beta chains from a single sample sequenced in a study of T cells in localized non-small cell lung cancer. Produced via immunoSEQ multiplex PCR; TCRdb's table is partial and in-frame only. The repertoire holds 70,000 or so clones, with about four fifths as singletons. Source: peripheral blood, taken before any cancer treatment. These receptors were collected from a female donor older than 55 with stage I lung adenocarcinoma.

The genes are TRBV4-3 and TRBJ2-7; D unclear. This CDR3 spans 14 amino acids. Germline loops: CDR1 LGHNA, CDR2 YSLEER. Trimming took off 2 bases at V and 3 bases at J, with 11 bases between the two ends. CDR3 sequence (DNA): TGCGCCAGCAGCCAATATGCCCACAGCTACGAGCAGTACTTC. This gives the protein CASSQYAHSYEQYF.

A few counts support this clone. The V gene is TRBV10-3, the J gene TRBJ2-5, with 11 positions matching TRBD2. The length of the CDR3 is 16 residues. Germline trimming cut 5 bases from V and 2 bases from J; bases unmatched to any gene: 7. Germline V gene sequence: CDR1 ENHRY, CDR2 SYGVKD. In DNA form, the CDR3 reads TGTGCCATCAGTAAAACTAGCGGGAGTTCACAAGAGACCCAGTACTTC. Translated: CAISKTSGSSQETQYF.

V usage is TRBV6-5 and J usage is TRBJ2-7; 8 positions match TRBD1. This CDR3 region has 14 residues. V was clipped by 6 bases and J by 2 bases; unmatched bases: 6. Germline V lookup: CDR1 MNHEY, CDR2 SVGAGI. CDR3 protein: CASRGTGLTYEQYF. CDR3 in DNA: TGTGCCAGCAGGGGGACAGGCCTTACCTACGAGCAGTACTTC.

The chain recombines TRBV2 with TRBJ1-2, with 7 nucleotides matching TRBD1. This CDR3 has 12 residues. Germline V gene sequence: CDR1 SNHLY, CDR2 FYNNEI. The ends lost 6 bases at V and 3 bases at J; junction bases unmatched: 1. The CDR3 nucleotides are TGTGCCAGCAGCGGGACAGACTATGGCTACACCTTC. Its translation is CASSGTDYGYTF.

This chain uses TRBV27 with TRBJ2-7, with 8 bases that match TRBD1. V shed 3 bases, J shed 1 base, and the junction held 11 bases outside the gene matches. Germline V gene lookup returns CDR1 MNHEY and CDR2 SMNVEV (reference sequence). The CDR3 has 17 amino acids. CDR3 coding DNA: TGTGCCAGCAGTTTCTCGGCAGGGGGCGCGGGTTCCTACGAGCAGTACTTC. Amino acid sequence: CASSFSAGGAGSYEQYF.

V usage is TRBV7-9 and J usage is TRBJ2-5; 8 nucleotides match TRBD1. This CDR3 region has 13 residues. Losses at the gene ends were 3 bases for V and 3 bases for J; bases not matched to a gene: 0. CDR1 is SEHNR and CDR2 is FQNEAQ in the germline V gene (reference sequence). CDR3: CASSLTGEETQYF. CDR3 nucleotide sequence: TGTGCCAGCAGCTTGACAGGGGAAGAGACCCAGTACTTC.

The rearrangement uses TRBV6-4 and TRBJ2-1; 12 bases agree with TRBD2. Germline values: CDR1 MRHNA, CDR2 SNTAGT. CDR3 size: 17 residues. The V segment lost 2 bases and the J segment 9 bases; nucleotides outside the gene matches: 11. The CDR3 is CASSDRGTSGRLGEQFF. The CDR3 coding sequence is TGTGCCAGCAGTGACAGGGGAACTAGCGGGAGGCTGGGTGAGCAGTTCTTC.

This clone was recorded a few times. This chain links TRBV7-9 with TRBJ2-2; no definite D call. V was pared by 5 bases and J by 5 bases, with 12 bases between. CDR1 and CDR2 from the germline V gene are SEHNR and FQNEAQ (reference sequence). The CDR3 totals 14 residues. The chain's CDR3 is CASSAEPRTGELFF. Here the CDR3 DNA reads TGTGCCAGCAGCGCCGAACCTCGGACCGGGGAGCTGTTTTTT.

The chain has TRBV6-1 and TRBJ1-2, with 10 bases lining up with TRBD1. This CDR3 spans 15 amino acids. Losses at the gene ends were 1 base for V and 4 bases for J; bases not matched to a gene: 3. The germline V gene encodes CDR1 MNHNS and CDR2 SASEGT. In DNA, the CDR3 is TGTGCCAGCAGTGAAGAGACAGGGGGCGGCTATGGCTACACCTTC. Amino acid sequence: CASSEETGGGYGYTF.

This clone was seen a handful of times. V is TRBV11-2 and J is TRBJ1-2; no firm D call. CDR1 and CDR2 (germline): SGHAT, FQNNGV. V lost 5 bases and J lost 4, with 14 bases in between. This CDR3 has 14 amino acids. DNA of the CDR3: TGTGCCAGCAGCACTCCCCGCGCCCCCTATGGCTACACCTTC. This gives the protein CASSTPRAPYGYTF.

The chain joins TRBV6-5 to TRBJ1-4, with 7 bases that match TRBD1. Germline V gene sequence: CDR1 MNHEY, CDR2 SVGAGI. The junction had 5 bases not matched to a gene; V was cut back by 6 bases and J by 7 bases. The CDR3 sequence is 13 residues long. The CDR3 spells CASRVRGSEKLFF. CDR3 in DNA: TGTGCCAGCAGAGTCAGGGGGAGTGAAAAACTGTTTTTT.

CDR3 residues: CASSLVSGLVYNEQFF. CDR3 bases: TGTGCCAGCAGCTTGGTTTCGGGACTAGTCTACAATGAGCAGTTCTTC. The chain carries TRBV5-5 and TRBJ2-1, with TRBD2 matching 8 bases. The CDR3 extends over 16 amino acids. V trimming: 0 bases; J trimming: 3 bases; junction bases outside the gene matches: 5. Germline assignment: CDR1 SGHKS and CDR2 YYEKEE (reference sequence).

The rearrangement uses TRBV10-3 and TRBJ2-3; a possible D gene is TRBD2 (5 bases). Germline loops: CDR1 ENHRY, CDR2 SYGVKD. Trimming pared 3 bases from V and 0 bases from J, leaving 10 bases between. CDR3 length: 15 amino acids. CDR3 nucleotides: TGTGCCATCAGTGACGGCAGCGGTAGCACAGATACGCAGTATTTT. This gives the protein CAISDGSGSTDTQYF.

The chain joins TRBV27 to TRBJ1-3; D is possibly TRBD1 (5 bases). Per the germline V gene, CDR1 is MNHEY and CDR2 is SMNVEV (reference sequence). The CDR3 covers 15 residues. V lost 2 bases to trimming and J lost 8 bases, with 16 bases between them. The CDR3 bases are TGTGCCAGCAGTTTAACCAGGGCTGGGGGACACACCATATATTTT. The encoded protein is CASSLTRAGGHTIYF.

The chain couples TRBV27 to TRBJ2-7; no firm D call. The CDR3 has 14 residues. Germline CDR1 MNHEY, CDR2 SMNVEV (reference sequence). Deletions cut 3 bases from V and 9 bases from J, with 18 bases between. The CDR3: CASSFLFPSAVQYF. CDR3 sequence (DNA): TGTGCCAGCAGTTTCCTTTTTCCCTCAGCCGTGCAGTACTTC.

The V gene is TRBV5-5, the J gene TRBJ1-1; D is unclear. Trimming removed 4 bases from V and 1 base from J, with 14 bases in between. There are 15 residues in the CDR3. From germline, CDR1 is SGHKS and CDR2 YYEKEE (reference sequence). CDR3: CASSRSSTANTEAFF. The CDR3 nucleotides are TGTGCCAGCAGCCGTAGTAGTACAGCGAACACTGAAGCTTTCTTT.

This chain uses TRBV27 with TRBJ2-1; possible D gene TRBD2, 6 bases. V lost 2 bases and J 9 bases, leaving 14 bases between the germline ends. The V gene's germline CDR1 is MNHEY and CDR2 SMNVEV (reference sequence). The CDR3 runs to 14 residues. DNA for the CDR3: TGTGCCAGCAGTTTAGCGGGGCGGGGTAGTGAGCAGTTCTTC. The encoded protein is CASSLAGRGSEQFF.

The chain carries TRBV7-9 and TRBJ2-1; D unresolved. Germline V gene lookup returns CDR1 SEHNR and CDR2 FQNEAQ (reference sequence). The CDR3 runs to 16 residues. Trimming stripped 1 base from V and 0 bases from J, with 10 bases between. The CDR3 sequence: CASSLERTSSYNEQFF. Written as DNA, the CDR3 is TGTGCCAGCAGCTTAGAACGAACCAGCTCCTACAATGAGCAGTTCTTC.

This clone was detected only a few times. The chain is built from TRBV28 and TRBJ1-5, with no clear D. Trimming took 8 bases from V and 4 from J, leaving 12 bases between them. This CDR3 region has 13 residues. Germline lookup yields CDR1 MDHEN and CDR2 SYDVKM. The CDR3 loop reads CASYRGRNQPQHF. The CDR3, as DNA: TGTGCCAGCTATCGCGGTCGAAATCAGCCCCAGCATTTT.

The chain uses TRBV19 and TRBJ2-1, with D maybe TRBD1 (5 bases). The length of the CDR3 is 14 residues. The V gene lost 6 bases and the J gene lost 8 bases, with 17 bases spanning the gap. CDR1 LNHDA and CDR2 SQIVND come from the germline V gene (reference sequence). The CDR3 protein is CASSLARALDEQFF. Here the CDR3 DNA reads TGTGCCAGTAGCCTCGCCAGGGCCCTTGATGAGCAGTTCTTC.